The source of this TCR beta chain is a study of Graves' ophthalmopathy and Graves' hyperthyroidism. Findings and limits, study-wide: The model achieved 55% to 71% sensitivity and roughly 72% specificity for ophthalmopathy progression.

Amplification of TCR beta CDR3 regions used RNA transcripts. Second-round multiplex PCR followed a first-round RT-PCR using HTBI primers. A single record per CDR3 protein comes from TCRdb applying MiXCR to the multiplex PCR reads. The sample includes hundreds of thousands of distinct CDR3 sequences, under 15% of them seen just once. This clonotype was seen ten or more times. Its antigen remains unidentified. The germline V and J ends were trimmed by 3 bases and 3 bases, with 11 bases remaining between them. The CDR3 runs to 14 residues. CDR1 and CDR2 (germline): MDHEN, SYDVKM. The PBMCs were taken from approximately 11 ml of fresh peripheral blood.

The sample was blood. The chain uses TRBV28 and TRBJ1-1; D is possibly TRBD1 (5 bases). This TCR was recovered from a woman aged 30 to 39 with Graves' ophthalmopathy. In DNA form, the CDR3 reads TGTGCCAGCAGTTTTGGGGGGGGGGACACTGAAGCTTTCTTT. This sequence encodes CASSFGGGDTEAFF. Full variable domain (missing parts from reference TRBV28 and TRBJ1-1): DVKVTQSSRYLVKRTGEKVFLECVQDMDHENMFWYRQDPGLGLRLIYFSYDVKMKEKGDIPEGYSVSREKKERFSLILESASTNQTSMYLCASSFGGGDTEAFFGQGTRLTVV.